This TCR beta chain was found in a study of OX40 agonist ivuxolimab in advanced cancers. Turning to the study itself: The group had a mean age of around 60 years, ranged from roughly 20 to 79, and was 82.7% male.

Sequencing was performed with immunoSEQ multiplex PCR; in TCRdb, only in-frame clones are kept and a portion is missing. The table has approximately 20,000 clones, approximately 80% seen once. Germline V gene sequence: CDR1 LGHNA, CDR2 YSLEER. The V gene lost 4 bases and the J gene lost 4 bases, with 20 bases spanning the gap. The CDR3 has 16 residues. Individuals having autoimmune disease history or systemic immunosuppression were not enrolled. This rearrangement joins TRBV4-3 to TRBJ2-7; D gene unclear. The receptor was derived from an adult with an advanced solid tumor such as melanoma, head and neck, liver or kidney cancer. Sequencing used CD4+ or CD8+ T cells sorted from blood, obtained in a trial of the OX40 agonist ivuxolimab. CDR3 loop: CASSPDVAWAWYEQYF. DNA of the CDR3: TGCGCCAGCAGCCCAGACGTAGCATGGGCATGGTACGAGCAGTACTTC.